The clone carrying this T cell receptor (beta chain) was seen once. The data derive from a study of technical replicates of blood from a few donors. Trimming removed 7 bases from V and 5 bases from J; junction bases left unmatched: 11. The germline gives CDR1 MNHEY, CDR2 SVGAGI. This CDR3 is 15 amino acids long. Libraries were prepared by immunoSEQ multiplex PCR; TCRdb keeps only in-frame clonotypes and omits some of them. The sample holds about 63,000 clones, around 87% seen once. Sequencing input: PBMCs. The chain employs TRBV6-5 and TRBJ2-5; 9 bases align to TRBD1. This receptor was taken from a human donor in good health. Some clones in this sample may be carry-over from other donors' samples. CDR3 DNA sequence: TGTGCCAGCAAAGTGGGACAGGGCTTTGAGGAGACCCAGTACTTC. It specifies CASKVGQGFEETQYF.